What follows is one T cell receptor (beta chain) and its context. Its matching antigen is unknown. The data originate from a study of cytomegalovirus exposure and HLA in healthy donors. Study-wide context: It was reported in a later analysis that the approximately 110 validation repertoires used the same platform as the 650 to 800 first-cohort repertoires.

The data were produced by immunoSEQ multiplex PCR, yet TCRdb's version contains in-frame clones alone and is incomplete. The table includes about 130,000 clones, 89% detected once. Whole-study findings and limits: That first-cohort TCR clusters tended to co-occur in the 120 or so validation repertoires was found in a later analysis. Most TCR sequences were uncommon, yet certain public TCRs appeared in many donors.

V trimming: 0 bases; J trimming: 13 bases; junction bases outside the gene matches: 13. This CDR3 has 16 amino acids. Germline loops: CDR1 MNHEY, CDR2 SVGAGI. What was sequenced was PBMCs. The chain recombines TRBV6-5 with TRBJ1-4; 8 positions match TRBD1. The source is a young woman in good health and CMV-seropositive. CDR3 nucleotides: TGTGCCAGCAGTTACTCAAGGACAGGGCCCTTCATCGGACTGTTTTTT. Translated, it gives CASSYSRTGPFIGLFF.